The subject of this entry is one T cell receptor beta chain. The antigen remains undetermined. The data were taken from a study of cytomegalovirus exposure and HLA in healthy donors. Overall study findings and caveats: Data from an earlier analysis indicated that most TCR beta V segments were productive either about 87% or about 30% of the time.

The CDR3 spans 14 residues. The V gene lost 4 bases and the J gene lost 0 bases, with 11 bases spanning the gap. Germline values: CDR1 SGHRS, CDR2 YFSETQ. Researchers ran the PCR with 60 Vbeta and 13 Jbeta primers. Repertoires were generated with immunoSEQ multiplex PCR, while TCRdb's copy carries only in-frame clones and drops some. The sample records fewer than 70,000 clones, roughly 70% being singletons. The sequence was collected from a male donor in good health and CMV-seropositive. The sample consisted of PBMCs. V is TRBV5-1 and J is TRBJ2-7; D not certain. CDR3: CASSEILGSYEQYF. The CDR3 region has the DNA TGCGCCAGCAGCGAAATCCTCGGCTCCTACGAGCAGTACTTC.